One sample yielded the 3 T cell receptor beta chains listed below, sequenced in a study of blood T cell repertoires in COVID-19. TCRdb keeps only in-frame clones here, not all; method: immunoSEQ multiplex PCR. The table has about 480,000 clones, around 85% seen once; the top ten hold 7% to 10%. The sequenced material came from PBMCs or T cells enriched from blood (not recorded which). These receptors originate from a woman in her fifties or sixties who had recovered from COVID-19.

The chain combines TRBV12-5 with TRBJ1-6, with TRBD1 matching over 8 bases. This CDR3 has 16 residues. CDR1 and CDR2 (germline): LGHNT, FRNRAP. The junction had 7 bases not matched to a gene; V was cut back by 1 base and J by 8 bases. CDR3: CASGLAPRGLDSPLHF. For the CDR3, the DNA is TGTGCTAGTGGTTTGGCCCCCAGGGGGCTGGATTCACCCCTCCACTTT.

This chain connects TRBV2 to TRBJ2-2, with a weak D call TRBD2 (6 bases). Looked up from germline, CDR1 is SNHLY and CDR2 is FYNNEI. V was pared by 4 bases and J by 3 bases, with 15 bases between. The CDR3 runs to 16 residues. CDR3 in amino acids: CASSVPRTTYTGELFF. In DNA, the CDR3 is TGTGCCAGCAGTGTACCCCGGACTACCTACACCGGGGAGCTGTTTTTT.

The rearrangement links TRBV10-1 to TRBJ2-2, with 10 bases that match TRBD2. V shed 2 bases and J 3 bases; nucleotides not matched to a gene: 6. The CDR3 is 17 residues long. Germline V gene sequence: CDR1 WNHNN, CDR2 SYGVQD (reference sequence). The DNA of the CDR3 is TGCGCCAGCAGTGAGGTAGCGGGGGGTCCTCACACCGGGGAGCTGTTTTTT. It translates to CASSEVAGGPHTGELFF.